This T cell receptor (beta chain) was sequenced during a study of blood T cells in healthy people across ages. Sample-barcoded 5' priming and a J-beta primer mix drove a second PCR of about 6 to 11 cycles. TCRdb called the 5' RACE reads again in MiXCR, with one record for every CDR3 protein. Of roughly 700,000 distinct CDR3 sequences in the sample, over 45% were seen once. Germline V CDR1 and CDR2: DFQATT, SNEGSKA (reference sequence). V gave up 6 bases and J gave up 0 bases, with 15 bases separating them. The CDR3 sequence is 15 residues long. The sequencing sample was made of blood. The rearrangement uses TRBV20-1 and TRBJ2-4; D not certain. The clonotype was recovered from a woman aged 55-69 years in good health. The DNA for the CDR3 is TGCAGTGCGCCGGACGGGTTTCTAGCCAAAAACATTCAGTACTTC. Translating gives CSAPDGFLAKNIQYF.